This T cell receptor beta chain was observed in a study of cytomegalovirus exposure and HLA in healthy donors. This clone was found once. Its cognate antigen is unknown. A multiplex PCR was run with 60 Vbeta primers and 13 Jbeta primers. Some clones are missing from TCRdb's copy, which holds only in-frame ones; the method was immunoSEQ multiplex PCR. The data hold about 110,000 clones, with approximately 80% observed a single time. Germline V gene data show CDR1 as SGDLS and CDR2 as YYNGEE. J was trimmed by 6 bases and V by 4 bases; bases with no gene match: 2. The CDR3 covers 14 residues. Regarding the study as a whole: In a later analysis, HLA-associated TCR beta chains were more clonally expanded than equally common others.

Sequenced material: PBMCs. The TCR originated in a female donor in good health and CMV-seropositive. The gene calls are TRBV9 and TRBJ2-1; 12 positions match TRBD2. The CDR3 DNA reads as TGTGCCAGCAGCCCGGGACTAGCGGGCAATGAGCAGTTCTTC. Its translation: CASSPGLAGNEQFF.